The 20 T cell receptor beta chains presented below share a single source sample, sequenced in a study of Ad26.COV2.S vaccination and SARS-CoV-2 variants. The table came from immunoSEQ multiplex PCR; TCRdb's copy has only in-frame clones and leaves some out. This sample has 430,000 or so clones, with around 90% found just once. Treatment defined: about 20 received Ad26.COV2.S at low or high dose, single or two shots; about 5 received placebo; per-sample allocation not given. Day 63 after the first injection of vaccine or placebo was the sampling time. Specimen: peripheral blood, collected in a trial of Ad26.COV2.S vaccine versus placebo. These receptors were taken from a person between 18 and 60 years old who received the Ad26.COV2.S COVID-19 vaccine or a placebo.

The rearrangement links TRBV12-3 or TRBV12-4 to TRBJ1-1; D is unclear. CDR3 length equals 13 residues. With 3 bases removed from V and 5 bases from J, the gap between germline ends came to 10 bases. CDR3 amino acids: CASSFLIGTEAFF. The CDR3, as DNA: TGTGCCAGCAGTTTTTTAATCGGGACTGAAGCTTTCTTT.

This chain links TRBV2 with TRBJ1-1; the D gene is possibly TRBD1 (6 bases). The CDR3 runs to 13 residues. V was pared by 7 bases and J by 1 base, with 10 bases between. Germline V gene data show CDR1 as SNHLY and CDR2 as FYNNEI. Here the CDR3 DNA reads TGTGCCAGCAAAGGACAGCAGAACACTGAAGCTTTCTTT. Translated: CASKGQQNTEAFF.

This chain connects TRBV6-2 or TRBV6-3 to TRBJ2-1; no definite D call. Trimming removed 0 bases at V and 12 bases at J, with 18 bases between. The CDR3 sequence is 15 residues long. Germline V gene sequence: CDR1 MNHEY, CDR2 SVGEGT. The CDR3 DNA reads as TGTGCCAGCAGTTACTCCCGTTGGGGTAGACCAGGGCAGTTCTTC. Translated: CASSYSRWGRPGQFF.

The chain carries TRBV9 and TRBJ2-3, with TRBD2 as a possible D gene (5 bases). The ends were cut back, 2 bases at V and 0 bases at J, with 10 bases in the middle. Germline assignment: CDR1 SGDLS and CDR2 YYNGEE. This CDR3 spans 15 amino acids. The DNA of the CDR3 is TGTGCCAGCAGCGTCGGAGGAGACAGCACAGATACGCAGTATTTT. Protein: CASSVGGDSTDTQYF.

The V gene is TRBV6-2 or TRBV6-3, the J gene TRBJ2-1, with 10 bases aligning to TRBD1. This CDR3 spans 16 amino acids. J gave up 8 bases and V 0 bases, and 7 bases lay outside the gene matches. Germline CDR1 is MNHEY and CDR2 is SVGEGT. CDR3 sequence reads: CASSYSTGTGVDEQFF. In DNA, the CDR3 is TGTGCCAGCAGTTACTCGACCGGGACAGGGGTGGATGAGCAGTTCTTC.

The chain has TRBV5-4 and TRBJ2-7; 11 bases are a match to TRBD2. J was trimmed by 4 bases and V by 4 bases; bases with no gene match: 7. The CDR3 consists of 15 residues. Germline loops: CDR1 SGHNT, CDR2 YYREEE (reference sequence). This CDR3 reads CASSTIAGGNYEQYF. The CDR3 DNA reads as TGTGCCAGCAGCACCATAGCGGGAGGGAATTACGAGCAGTACTTC.

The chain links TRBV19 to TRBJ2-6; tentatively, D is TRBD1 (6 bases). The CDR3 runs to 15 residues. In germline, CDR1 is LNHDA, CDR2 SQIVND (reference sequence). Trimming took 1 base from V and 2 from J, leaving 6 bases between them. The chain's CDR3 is CASSIAGAGANVLTF. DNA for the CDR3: TGTGCCAGTAGTATAGCAGGGGCTGGGGCCAACGTCCTGACTTTC.

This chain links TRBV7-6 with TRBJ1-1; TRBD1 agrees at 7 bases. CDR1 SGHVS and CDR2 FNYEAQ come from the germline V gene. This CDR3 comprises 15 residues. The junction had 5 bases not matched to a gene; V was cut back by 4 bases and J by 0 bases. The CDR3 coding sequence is TGTGCCAGCAGCTCCCCAGGGGGGGTGAACACTGAAGCTTTCTTT. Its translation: CASSSPGGVNTEAFF.

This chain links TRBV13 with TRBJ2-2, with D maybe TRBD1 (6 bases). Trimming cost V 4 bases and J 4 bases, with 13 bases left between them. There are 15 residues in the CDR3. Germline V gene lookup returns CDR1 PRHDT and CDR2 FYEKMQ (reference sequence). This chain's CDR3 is CASSSQGFGTGELFF. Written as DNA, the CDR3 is TGTGCCAGCAGCTCCCAGGGGTTTGGCACCGGGGAGCTGTTTTTT.

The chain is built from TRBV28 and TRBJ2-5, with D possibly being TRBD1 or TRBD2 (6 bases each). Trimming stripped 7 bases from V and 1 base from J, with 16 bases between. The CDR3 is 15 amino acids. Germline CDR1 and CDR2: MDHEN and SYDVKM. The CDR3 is CASMNGGGVQETQYF. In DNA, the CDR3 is TGTGCCAGCATGAACGGAGGGGGAGTCCAAGAGACCCAGTACTTC.

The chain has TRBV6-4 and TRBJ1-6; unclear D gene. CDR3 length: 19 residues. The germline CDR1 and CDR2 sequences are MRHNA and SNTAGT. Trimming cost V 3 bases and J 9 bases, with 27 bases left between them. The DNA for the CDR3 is TGTGCCAGCAGTGAGTCTCCTTATGCTCGGGGAGGGCTCGGTTCACCCCTCCACTTT. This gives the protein CASSESPYARGGLGSPLHF.

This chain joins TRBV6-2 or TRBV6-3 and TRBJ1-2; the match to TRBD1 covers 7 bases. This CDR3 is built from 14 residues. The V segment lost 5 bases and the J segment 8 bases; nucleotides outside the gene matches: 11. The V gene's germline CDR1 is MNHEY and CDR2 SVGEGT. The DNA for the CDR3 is TGTGCCAGCAGTCCGACAGGGACCTTGGGAGGCTACACCTTC. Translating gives CASSPTGTLGGYTF.

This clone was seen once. The CDR3: CASSSTGGLYGYTF. CDR3 in DNA: TGTGCCAGCAGCTCGACAGGGGGCCTCTATGGCTACACCTTC. This chain connects TRBV7-9 to TRBJ1-2; 10 bases fit TRBD1. The V gene's germline CDR1 is SEHNR and CDR2 FQNEAQ (reference sequence). This CDR3 has 14 residues. Unmatched junction bases numbered 3, after V lost 4 bases and J lost 4 bases.

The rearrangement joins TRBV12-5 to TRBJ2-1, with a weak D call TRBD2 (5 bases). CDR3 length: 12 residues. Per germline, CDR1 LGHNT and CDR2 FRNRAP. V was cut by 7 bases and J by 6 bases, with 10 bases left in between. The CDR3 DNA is TGTGCTAGTGTCGGGAATACCAATGAGCAGTTCTTC. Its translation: CASVGNTNEQFF.

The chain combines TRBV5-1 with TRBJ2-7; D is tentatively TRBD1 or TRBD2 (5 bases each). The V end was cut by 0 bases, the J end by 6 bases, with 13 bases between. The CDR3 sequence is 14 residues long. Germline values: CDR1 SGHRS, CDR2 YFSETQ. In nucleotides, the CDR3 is TGCGCCAGCAGCTTGGGGGAGCCTGGGGGCGAGCAGTACTTC. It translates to CASSLGEPGGEQYF.

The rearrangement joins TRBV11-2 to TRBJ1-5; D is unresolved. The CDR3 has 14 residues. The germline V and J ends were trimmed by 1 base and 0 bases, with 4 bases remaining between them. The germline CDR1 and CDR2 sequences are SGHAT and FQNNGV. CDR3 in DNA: TGTGCCAGCAGCTTAGGGGCTAGCAATCAGCCCCAGCATTTT. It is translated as CASSLGASNQPQHF.

The CDR3 loop reads CASSRGASYEQYF. CDR3 sequence (DNA): TGTGCCAGCAGTCGGGGGGCCTCCTACGAGCAGTACTTC. The genes are TRBV12-3 or TRBV12-4 and TRBJ2-7; D is perhaps TRBD2 (7 bases). Deletions cut 5 bases from V and 0 bases from J, with 8 bases between. This CDR3 is built from 13 residues.

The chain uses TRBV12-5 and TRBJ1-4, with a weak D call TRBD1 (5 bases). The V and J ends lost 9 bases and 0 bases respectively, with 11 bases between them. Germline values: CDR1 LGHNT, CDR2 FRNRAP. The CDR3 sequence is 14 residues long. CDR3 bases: TGTGCTAGATCCTCGGGGGCAACTAATGAAAAACTGTTTTTT. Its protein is CARSSGATNEKLFF. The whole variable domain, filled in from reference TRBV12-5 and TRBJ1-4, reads DARVTQTPRHKVTEMGQEVTMRCQPILGHNTVFWYRQTMMQGLELLAYFRNRAPLDDSGMPKDRFSAEMPDATLATLKIQPSEPRDSAVYFCARSSGATNEKLFFGSGTQLSVL.

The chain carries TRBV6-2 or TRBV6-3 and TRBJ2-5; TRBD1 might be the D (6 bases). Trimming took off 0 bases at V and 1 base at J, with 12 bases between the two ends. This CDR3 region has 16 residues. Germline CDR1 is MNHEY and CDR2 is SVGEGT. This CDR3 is CASSYSRGTGQETQYF. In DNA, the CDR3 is TGTGCCAGCAGTTACTCGAGGGGGACCGGCCAAGAGACCCAGTACTTC.

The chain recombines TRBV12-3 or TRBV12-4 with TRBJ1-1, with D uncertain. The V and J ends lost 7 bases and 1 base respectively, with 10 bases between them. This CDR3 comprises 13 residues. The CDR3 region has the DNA TGTGCCAGCACCGTGAGAGCGAACACTGAAGCTTTCTTT. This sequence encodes CASTVRANTEAFF.